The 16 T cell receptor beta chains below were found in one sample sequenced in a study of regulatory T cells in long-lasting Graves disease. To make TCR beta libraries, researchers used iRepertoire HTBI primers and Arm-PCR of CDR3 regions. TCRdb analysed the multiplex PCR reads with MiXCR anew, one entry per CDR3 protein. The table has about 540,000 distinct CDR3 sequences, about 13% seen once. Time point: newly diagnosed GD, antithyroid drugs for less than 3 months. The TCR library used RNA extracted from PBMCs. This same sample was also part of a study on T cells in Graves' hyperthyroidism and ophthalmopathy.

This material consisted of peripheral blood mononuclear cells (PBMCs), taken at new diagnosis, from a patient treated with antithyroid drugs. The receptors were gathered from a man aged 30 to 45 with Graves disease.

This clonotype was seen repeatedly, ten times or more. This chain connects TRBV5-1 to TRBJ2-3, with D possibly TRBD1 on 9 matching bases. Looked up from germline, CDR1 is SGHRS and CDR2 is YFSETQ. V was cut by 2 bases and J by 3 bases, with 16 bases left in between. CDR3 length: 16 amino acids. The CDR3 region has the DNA TGCGCCAGCAGCTTCGGGGGGGGGACAGGGACAGATACGCAGTATTTT. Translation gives CASSFGGGTGTDTQYF.

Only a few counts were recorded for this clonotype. CDR3 in DNA: TGCAGTGCTCCTCGGGGTAGCGGGATTATGGATGCGCAGTATTTT. Its translation: CSAPRGSGIMDAQYF. V and J are TRBV20-1 and TRBJ2-3; the match to TRBD2 covers 8 bases. Germline assignment: CDR1 DFQATT and CDR2 SNEGSKA (reference sequence). The J segment lost 10 bases and the V segment lost 5 bases, leaving 17 bases of the junction unmatched. The length of the CDR3 is 15 residues.

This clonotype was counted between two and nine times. This CDR3 is CASTDGYEQYF. The DNA for the CDR3 is TGTGCCAGCACCGACGGGTACGAGCAGTACTTC. The genes are TRBV6-1 and TRBJ2-7; no definite D call. V gave up 7 bases and J gave up 4 bases, with 8 bases separating them. CDR1 and CDR2 from the germline V gene are MNHNS and SASEGT. This CDR3 region has 11 residues.

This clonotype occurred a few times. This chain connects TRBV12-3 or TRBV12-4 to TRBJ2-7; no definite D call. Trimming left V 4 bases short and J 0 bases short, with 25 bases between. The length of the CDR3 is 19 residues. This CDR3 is CASSSLTGVLPLSSYEQYF. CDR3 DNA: TGTGCCAGCAGTTCCCTCACTGGGGTCCTCCCCCTGAGCTCCTACGAGCAGTACTTC.

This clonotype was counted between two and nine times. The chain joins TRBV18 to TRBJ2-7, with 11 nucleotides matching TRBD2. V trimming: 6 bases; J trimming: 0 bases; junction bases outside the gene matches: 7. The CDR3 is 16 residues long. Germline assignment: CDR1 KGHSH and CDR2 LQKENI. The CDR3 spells CASSFGGLADSYEQYF. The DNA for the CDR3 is TGTGCCAGCTCGTTTGGGGGACTAGCGGACTCCTACGAGCAGTACTTC.

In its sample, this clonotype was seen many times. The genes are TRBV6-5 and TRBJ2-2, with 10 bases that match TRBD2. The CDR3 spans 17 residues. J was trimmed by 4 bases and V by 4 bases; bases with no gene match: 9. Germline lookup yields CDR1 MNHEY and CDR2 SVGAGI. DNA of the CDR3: TGTGCCAGCAGTTCCCTAAAACCTAGCGGGAGCACCGGGGAGCTGTTTTTT. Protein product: CASSSLKPSGSTGELFF.

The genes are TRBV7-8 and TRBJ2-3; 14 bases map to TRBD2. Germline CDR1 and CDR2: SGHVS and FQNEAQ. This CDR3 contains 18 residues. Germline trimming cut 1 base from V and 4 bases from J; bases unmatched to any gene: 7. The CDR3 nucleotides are TGTGCCAGCAGCTTAGATGGGACTAGCGGGAGCCGCCCAGATACGCAGTATTTT. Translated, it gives CASSLDGTSGSRPDTQYF.

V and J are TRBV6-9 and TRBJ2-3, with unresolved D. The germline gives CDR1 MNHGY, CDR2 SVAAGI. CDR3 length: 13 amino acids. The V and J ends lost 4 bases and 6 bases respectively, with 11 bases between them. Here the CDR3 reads CASSFGVMDTQYF. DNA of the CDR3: TGTGCCAGCAGTTTTGGGGTCATGGATACGCAGTATTTT.

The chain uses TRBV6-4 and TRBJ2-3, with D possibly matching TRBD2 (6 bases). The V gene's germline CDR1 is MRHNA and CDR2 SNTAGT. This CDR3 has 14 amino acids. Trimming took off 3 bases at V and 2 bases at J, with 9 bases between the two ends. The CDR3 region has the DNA TGTGCCAGCAGTGAAGCGGGTCCCACAGATACGCAGTATTTT. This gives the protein CASSEAGPTDTQYF.

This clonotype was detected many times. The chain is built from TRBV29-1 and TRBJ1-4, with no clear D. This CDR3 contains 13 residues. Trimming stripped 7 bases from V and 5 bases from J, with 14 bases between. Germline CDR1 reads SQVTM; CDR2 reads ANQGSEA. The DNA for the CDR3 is TGCAGCGCCTCACCAAGGGCAAATGAAAAACTGTTTTTT. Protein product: CSASPRANEKLFF. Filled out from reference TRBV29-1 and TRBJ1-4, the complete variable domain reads SAVISQKPSRDICQRGTSLTIQCQVDSQVTMMFWYRQQPGQSLTLIATANQGSEATYESGFVIDKFPISRPNLTFSTLTVSNMSPEDSSIYLCSASPRANEKLFFGSGTQLSVL.

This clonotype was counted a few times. CDR3 bases: TGTGCCAGCAGCACAAGAGGCCGGGGGAGAGGTGAAGAAAAACTGTTTTTT. This gives the protein CASSTRGRGRGEEKLFF. The chain recombines TRBV9 with TRBJ1-4, with a possible D match to TRBD1 (5 bases). The CDR3 runs 17 residues. V was pared by 4 bases and J by 8 bases, with 24 bases between. Germline-derived CDR1 and CDR2 are SGDLS and YYNGEE.

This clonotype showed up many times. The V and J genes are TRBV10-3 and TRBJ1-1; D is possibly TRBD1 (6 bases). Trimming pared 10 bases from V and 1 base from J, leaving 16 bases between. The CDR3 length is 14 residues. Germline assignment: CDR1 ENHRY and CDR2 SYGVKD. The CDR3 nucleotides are TGTGCCACCCGAACGGCGGGACAGAACACTGAAGCTTTCTTT. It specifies CATRTAGQNTEAFF.

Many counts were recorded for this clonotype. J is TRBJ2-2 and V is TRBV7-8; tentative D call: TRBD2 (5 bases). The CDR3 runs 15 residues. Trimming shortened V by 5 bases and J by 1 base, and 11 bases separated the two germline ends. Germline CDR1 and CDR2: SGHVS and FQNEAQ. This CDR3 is CASSPTRLNTGELFF. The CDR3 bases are TGTGCCAGCAGCCCCACTAGATTGAACACCGGGGAGCTGTTTTTT.

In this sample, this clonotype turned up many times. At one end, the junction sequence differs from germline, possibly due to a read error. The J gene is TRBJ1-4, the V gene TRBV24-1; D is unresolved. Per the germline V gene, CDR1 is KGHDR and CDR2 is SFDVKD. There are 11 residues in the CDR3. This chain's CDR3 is CATSANEKLFF. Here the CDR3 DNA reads TGTGCCACCAGTGCTAACGAAAAACTGTTTTTT.

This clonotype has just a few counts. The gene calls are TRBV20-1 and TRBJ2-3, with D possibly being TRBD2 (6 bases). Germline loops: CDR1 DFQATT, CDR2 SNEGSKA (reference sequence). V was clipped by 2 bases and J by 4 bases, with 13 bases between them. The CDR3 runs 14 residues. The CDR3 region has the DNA TGCAGTGCTAGAAAAATACTAGCCCCAGATACGCAGTATTTT. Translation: CSARKILAPDTQYF.

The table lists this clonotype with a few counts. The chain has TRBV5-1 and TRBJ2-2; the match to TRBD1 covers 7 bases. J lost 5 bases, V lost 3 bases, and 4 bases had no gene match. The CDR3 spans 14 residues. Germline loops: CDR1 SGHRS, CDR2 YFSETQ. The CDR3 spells CASSSRQGTGELFF. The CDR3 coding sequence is TGCGCCAGCAGCTCTCGACAGGGTACCGGGGAGCTGTTTTTT.